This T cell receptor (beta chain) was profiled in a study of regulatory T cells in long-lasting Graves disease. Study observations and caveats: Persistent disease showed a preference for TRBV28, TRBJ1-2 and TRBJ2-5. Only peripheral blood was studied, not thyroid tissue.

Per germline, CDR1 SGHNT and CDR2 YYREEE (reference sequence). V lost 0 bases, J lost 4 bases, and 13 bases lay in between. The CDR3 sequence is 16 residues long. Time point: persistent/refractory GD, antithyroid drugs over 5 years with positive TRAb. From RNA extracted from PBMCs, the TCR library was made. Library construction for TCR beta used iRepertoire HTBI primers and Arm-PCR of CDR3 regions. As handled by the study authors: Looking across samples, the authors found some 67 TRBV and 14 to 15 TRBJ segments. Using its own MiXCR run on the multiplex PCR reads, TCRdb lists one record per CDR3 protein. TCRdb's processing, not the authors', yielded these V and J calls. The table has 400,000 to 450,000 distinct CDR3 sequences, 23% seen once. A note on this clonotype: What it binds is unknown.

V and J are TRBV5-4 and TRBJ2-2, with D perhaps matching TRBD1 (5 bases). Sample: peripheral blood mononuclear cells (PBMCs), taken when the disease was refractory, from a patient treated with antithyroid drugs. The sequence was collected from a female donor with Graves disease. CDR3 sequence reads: CASSLGQGGGTGELFF. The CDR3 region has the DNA TGTGCCAGCAGCTTGGGTCAGGGTGGTGGCACCGGGGAGCTGTTTTTT.